The entry below describes one T cell receptor beta chain. Assay: immunoSEQ multiplex PCR; the TCRdb copy retains only in-frame clones and omits some. This sample has 50,000 to 70,000 clones, with approximately 86% found just once. V lost 5 bases to trimming and J lost 8 bases; unmatched junction nucleotides: 8. The CDR3 has 15 amino acids. CDR1 MRHNA and CDR2 SNTAGT come from the germline V gene. The data originate from a study of technical replicates of blood from several donors. Material: PBMCs. V is TRBV6-4 and J is TRBJ2-1; 11 bases fit TRBD2. This clonotype originated in a human donor in good health. Some clones in this sample may be carry-over from other donors' samples. The CDR3 reads CASSFTSGSYDEQFF. In nucleotides, the CDR3 is TGTGCCAGCAGTTTCACTAGCGGGAGTTACGATGAGCAGTTCTTC.